This T cell receptor (beta chain) was identified in a study of blood T cell repertoires in COVID-19. The wider study: Samples taken during acute and convalescent COVID-19 were collected in the United States, Italy and Spain. T cells, B-cell-depleted T cells, or PBMCs provided the cDNA or gDNA that served as material.

As processed by the authors: Estimation of nucleated cell counts was performed using reference gene primer amplification. Assay: immunoSEQ multiplex PCR; the TCRdb copy retains only in-frame clones and omits some. D and trimming were read from the DNA, whereas the V and J calls and clone size are those reported in that table. The sample lists 200,000 or so clones, roughly 79% seen once, with roughly a sixth in the top ten. The V gene's germline CDR1 is LNHDA and CDR2 SQIVND (reference sequence). V lost 4 bases to trimming and J lost 10 bases, with 17 bases between them. The CDR3 extends over 15 amino acids.

Source material: peripheral blood. The J gene is TRBJ1-6, the V gene TRBV19; no definite D call. The clonotype originates from a man in his fifties or sixties with active or convalescent COVID-19. The CDR3 reads CASSRVAGYESPLHF. Here the CDR3 DNA reads TGTGCCAGTAGTAGGGTGGCAGGCTATGAATCACCCCTCCACTTT.